This entry is about one TCR beta chain. This entry is derived from a study of blood T cell repertoires in COVID-19. There are 16 residues in the CDR3. V lost 0 bases to trimming and J lost 1 base; unmatched junction nucleotides: 5. CDR1 and CDR2 (germline): SGDLS, YYNGEE. Authors' methods: Amplification of reference gene primers provided the estimated nucleated cell counts. This table comes from immunoSEQ multiplex PCR, and its TCRdb copy is limited to in-frame clones, with some not included. That table furnishes V, J and clone size, whereas the DNA furnished D and trimming. Of about 86,000 clones in the sample, around 86% are singletons; the top ten hold roughly 1.1%.

This sequence was found in a human donor in a cohort sampled during active COVID-19. Sequencing input: peripheral blood. This rearrangement joins TRBV9 to TRBJ1-1; 8 nucleotides match TRBD1. The CDR3 bases are TGTGCCAGCAGCGTAGGAGCCGGGACAGGGAACACTGAAGCTTTCTTT. Protein product: CASSVGAGTGNTEAFF.